One and the same sample provided the 18 T cell receptor beta chains below, sequenced in a study of T cell responses to AZD1222 COVID-19 vaccine. The repertoire was sequenced with immunoSEQ multiplex PCR; TCRdb's copy has only in-frame clones and lacks some. The data show 140,000 to 150,000 clones, approximately 90% seen once. The source material was peripheral blood, sampled on day 0 of AZD1222 vaccination. These receptors were obtained from an adult in good health.

The CDR3 nucleotides are TGCGCCAGCAGCCAAGATCTTCTGACCTATAGGTCCTATAATTCACCCCTCCACTTT. Protein: CASSQDLLTYRSYNSPLHF. V usage is TRBV4-3 and J usage is TRBJ1-6; D unclear. Trimming removed 0 bases from V and 1 base from J, with 16 bases in between. Germline V gene data show CDR1 as LGHNA and CDR2 as YSLEER. The CDR3 is 19 residues long.

The gene calls are TRBV6-2 or TRBV6-3 and TRBJ1-5; tentatively, D is TRBD1 (6 bases). Between the trimmed V and J ends, which lost 5 bases and 2 bases, there was a span of 10 bases. This CDR3 contains 14 residues. Germline CDR1 is MNHEY and CDR2 is SVGEGT. CDR3 in DNA: TGTGCCAGCAGTCCAAGGGGGGGCAATCAGCCCCAGCATTTT. Its translation is CASSPRGGNQPQHF.

CDR3 DNA: TGTGCCAGCAGTTTAGGACAGGCGGGGCGATATACTGGCTACACCTTC. It specifies CASSLGQAGRYTGYTF. This chain joins TRBV28 and TRBJ1-2; 7 nucleotides line up with TRBD1. The CDR3 consists of 16 residues. Trimming removed 2 bases from V and 7 bases from J; junction bases left unmatched: 13. Looked up from germline, CDR1 is MDHEN and CDR2 is SYDVKM.

The V and J genes are TRBV6-2 or TRBV6-3 and TRBJ2-5; 7 bases agree with TRBD1. V was pared by 5 bases and J by 5 bases, with 14 bases of the junction left unmatched. Germline CDR1 reads MNHEY; CDR2 reads SVGEGT. This CDR3 is built from 16 residues. The CDR3, as DNA: TGTGCCAGCAGTGTCCTACGGGACAGTCTGGGGGAGACCCAGTACTTC. Its protein is CASSVLRDSLGETQYF.

The rearrangement uses TRBV29-1 and TRBJ1-1; TRBD1 is a possible D gene (6 bases). Trimming took off 5 bases at V and 8 bases at J, with 15 bases between the two ends. Germline V CDR1 and CDR2: SQVTM, ANQGSEA. The CDR3 has 12 amino acids. CDR3 in amino acids: CSVRFGQPEAFF. The CDR3 DNA reads TGCAGCGTTCGATTCGGACAGCCCGAAGCTTTCTTT.

In nucleotides, the CDR3 is TGTGCCAGCGGGACAGGGGGCCCAATCCCCAGCCACACTGAAGCTTTCTTT. Protein product: CASGTGGPIPSHTEAFF. The rearrangement links TRBV28 to TRBJ1-1, with 12 nucleotides matching TRBD1. The V segment lost 8 bases and the J segment 3 bases; nucleotides outside the gene matches: 13. The CDR3 loop spans 17 amino acids. The germline V gene has CDR1 MDHEN and CDR2 SYDVKM. The variable domain in full, with the rest retrieved from reference TRBV28 and TRBJ1-1, is DVKVTQSSRYLVKRTGEKVFLECVQDMDHENMFWYRQDPGLGLRLIYFSYDVKMKEKGDIPEGYSVSREKKERFSLILESASTNQTSMYLCASGTGGPIPSHTEAFFGQGTRLTVV.

This chain connects TRBV5-1 to TRBJ2-2; D is ambiguous. The V end lost 1 base, the J end lost 1 base, and 8 bases lay between the germline ends. The CDR3 extends over 15 amino acids. CDR1 is SGHRS and CDR2 is YFSETQ in the germline V gene. The CDR3 loop reads CASSLSGENTGELFF. The CDR3 DNA reads TGCGCCAGCAGCTTGTCTGGGGAGAACACCGGGGAGCTGTTTTTT.

This CDR3 is CSVVTSGYGNQPQHF. In DNA, the CDR3 is TGCAGCGTTGTTACCAGCGGATATGGCAATCAGCCCCAGCATTTT. The chain couples TRBV29-1 to TRBJ1-5, with D uncertain. The V end was cut by 4 bases, the J end by 2 bases, with 15 bases between. Per germline, CDR1 SQVTM and CDR2 ANQGSEA. CDR3 length: 15 amino acids.

This sequence joins TRBV9 and TRBJ2-3, with D maybe TRBD2 (6 bases). There are 15 residues in the CDR3. V lost 3 bases, J lost 4 bases, and 15 bases lay in between. The germline CDR1 and CDR2 sequences are SGDLS and YYNGEE. In DNA, the CDR3 is TGTGCCAGCAGCGCTCTAGCGAAGGGTTCAGATACGCAGTATTTT. Amino acid sequence: CASSALAKGSDTQYF.

This clone was recorded only once. The chain joins TRBV19 to TRBJ2-1, with D perhaps TRBD2 (5 bases). This CDR3 comprises 14 residues. Germline V CDR1 and CDR2: LNHDA, SQIVND (reference sequence). Trimming shortened V by 5 bases and J by 2 bases, and 10 bases separated the two germline ends. The CDR3 spells CASSSPGAYNEQFF. CDR3 DNA sequence: TGTGCCAGTAGTTCACCCGGGGCCTACAATGAGCAGTTCTTC.

The chain recombines TRBV3-1 (or the pseudogene TRBV3-2) with TRBJ1-1; TRBD1 agrees at 7 bases. The CDR3 consists of 13 residues. Trimming cost V 5 bases and J 4 bases; bases outside gene matches: 4. In germline, CDR1 is LGHDT, CDR2 YNNKEL (reference sequence). The CDR3 DNA reads TGTGCCAGCAGCAACAGGGGAGGCACTGAAGCTTTCTTT. Translated: CASSNRGGTEAFF.

The V call is TRBV4-1, the J call TRBJ1-1, with D perhaps TRBD1 (6 bases). This CDR3 has 16 residues. V was shortened by 3 bases and J by 3 bases, with 17 bases between the two germline ends. Germline loops: CDR1 MGHRA, CDR2 YSYEKL. As DNA, the CDR3 is TGCGCCAGCAGCCAGCTTCTCAGGGGAACGGACACTGAAGCTTTCTTT. Encoded protein: CASSQLLRGTDTEAFF.

The chain employs TRBV11-2 and TRBJ2-7; D unresolved. The ends were cut back, 0 bases at V and 6 bases at J, with 12 bases in the middle. This CDR3 contains 14 residues. Germline V lookup: CDR1 SGHAT, CDR2 FQNNGV. CDR3 in amino acids: CASSLDPGRGEQYF. The CDR3, as DNA: TGTGCCAGCAGCTTAGATCCCGGCAGAGGCGAGCAGTACTTC.

The CDR3 coding sequence is TGCGCCAGCAGCGTGTCGACCAAAGGGGGGGACTATGGCTACACCTTC. This gives the protein CASSVSTKGGDYGYTF. The J gene is TRBJ1-2, the V gene TRBV5-1; a possible D gene is TRBD1 (6 bases). The V gene lost 4 bases and the J gene lost 3 bases, with 19 bases spanning the gap. The CDR3 contains 16 residues. The germline V gene encodes CDR1 SGHRS and CDR2 YFSETQ.

The V and J genes are TRBV5-1 and TRBJ1-4; D not resolved. Trimming shortened V by 3 bases and J by 0 bases, and 12 bases separated the two germline ends. Germline V gene lookup returns CDR1 SGHRS and CDR2 YFSETQ. This CDR3 contains 16 residues. This CDR3 is CASSSGLFSTNEKLFF. In nucleotides, the CDR3 is TGCGCCAGCAGCTCCGGACTATTTTCAACTAATGAAAAACTGTTTTTT.

Concerning this clone: One end of the junction fails to match germline, which may point to a read error. V usage is TRBV11-2 and J usage is TRBJ1-1; a weak D match, TRBD1 (5 bases). CDR1 and CDR2 from the germline V gene are SGHAT and FQNNGV. The CDR3 spans 13 residues. CDR3 coding DNA: TGTGCCAGCACCTTACCAGGGTGGCATGAAGCTTTCTTT. Protein: CASTLPGWHEAFF.

The J gene is TRBJ2-7, the V gene TRBV11-1, with unresolved D. Deletions cut 1 base from V and 0 bases from J, with 4 bases between. Germline assignment: CDR1 SGHAT and CDR2 FQDESV (reference sequence). The CDR3 sequence is 13 residues long. Written as DNA, the CDR3 is TGTGCCAGCAGCTTAGACAGCTCCTACGAGCAGTACTTC. It is translated as CASSLDSSYEQYF.

The rearrangement joins TRBV5-1 to TRBJ2-5; 7 nucleotides align to TRBD2. The CDR3 spans 14 residues. CDR1 and CDR2 from the germline V gene are SGHRS and YFSETQ. V lost 2 bases and J lost 5; bases outside the gene matches: 6. The CDR3 nucleotides read TGCGCCAGCAGCTTCACAGCGGGGCGGGAGACCCAGTACTTC. Translation: CASSFTAGRETQYF. Combining the CDR3 with reference TRBV5-1 and TRBJ2-5 gives the whole variable domain KAGVTQTPRYLIKTRGQQVTLSCSPISGHRSVSWYQQTPGQGLQFLFEYFSETQRNKGNFPGRFSGRQFSNSRSEMNVSTLELGDSALYLCASSFTAGRETQYFGPGTRLLVL.